The sequence of this T cell receptor beta chain was determined in a study of PD-1 blockade in classical Hodgkin lymphoma. Whole-study context: Nivolumab was administered to patients intravenously at 3 mg/kg every 2 weeks. Findings and caveats of the study: Reported findings placed baseline TCR diversity lower in newly diagnosed patients (compared with healthy donors). Factors driving the repertoire differences, possibly disease activity or prior therapy, remain undefined.

A remark on this clone: Its antigen is unknown.

All patients experienced relapse after autologous stem cell transplantation, and brentuximab vedotin exposure was variable. Negative selection with magnetic separation was used to purify CD4+ T cells from thawed PBMCs. Using immunoSEQ multiplex PCR, the repertoire was profiled, and TCRdb retains in-frame clones only, with some absent. Of 30,000 to 40,000 clones listed, 75% to 95% were seen once; the top ten hold around 0.21%. Source: CD4+ T cells from blood, taken at baseline. This TCR derives from a human donor with classical Hodgkin lymphoma.

CDR3 coding DNA: TGTGCCAGCGTCGGAGCGATTCAAGAGACCCAGTACTTC. Its translation is CASVGAIQETQYF. The chain joins TRBV6-5 to TRBJ2-5; D remains unclear. Trimming removed 8 bases at V and 2 bases at J, with 12 bases between. Looked up from germline, CDR1 is MNHEY and CDR2 is SVGAGI. The CDR3 runs to 13 residues.